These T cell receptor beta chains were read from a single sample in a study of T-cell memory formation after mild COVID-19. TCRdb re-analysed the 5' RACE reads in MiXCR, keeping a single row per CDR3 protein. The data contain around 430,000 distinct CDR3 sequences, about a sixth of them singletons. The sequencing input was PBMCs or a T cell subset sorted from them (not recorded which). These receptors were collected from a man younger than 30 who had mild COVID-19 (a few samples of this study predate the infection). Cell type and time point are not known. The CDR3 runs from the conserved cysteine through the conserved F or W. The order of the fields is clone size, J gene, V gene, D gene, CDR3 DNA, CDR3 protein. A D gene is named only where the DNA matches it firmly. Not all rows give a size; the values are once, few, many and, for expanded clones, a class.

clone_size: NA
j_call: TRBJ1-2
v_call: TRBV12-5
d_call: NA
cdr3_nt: TGTGCTAGTGGTTTGGTTCAGGCCAGGCTCACCTTC
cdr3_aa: CASGLVQARLTF

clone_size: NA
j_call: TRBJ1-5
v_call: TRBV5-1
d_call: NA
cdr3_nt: TGCGCCAGCAGCTTGCGCGGGGCACCTAATCAGCCCCAGCATTTT
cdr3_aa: CASSLRGAPNQPQHF

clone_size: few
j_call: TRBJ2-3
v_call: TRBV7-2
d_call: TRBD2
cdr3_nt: TGTGCCAGCAGCTTGGCTCTAGCGGGGGGGATAGATACGCAGTATTTT
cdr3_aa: CASSLALAGGIDTQYF

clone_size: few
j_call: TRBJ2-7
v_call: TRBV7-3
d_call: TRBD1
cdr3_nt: TGTGCCAGCAGCTTGGGCACAGGGGTCGGGTACGAGCAGTACTTC
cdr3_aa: CASSLGTGVGYEQYF

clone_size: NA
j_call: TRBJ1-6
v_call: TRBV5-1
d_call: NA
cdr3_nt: TGCGCCAGCAGCTTGGATCCGCAGGGGCTCCTCCACTTT
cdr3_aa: CASSLDPQGLLHF

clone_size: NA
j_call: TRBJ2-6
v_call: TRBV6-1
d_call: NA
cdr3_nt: TGTGCCAGCAGTGAAACTGCTGGGGCCAACGTCCTGACTTTC
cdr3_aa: CASSETAGANVLTF

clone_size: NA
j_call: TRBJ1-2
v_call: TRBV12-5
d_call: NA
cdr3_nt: TGTGCTAGTGGTTTGGTACTTTCGCCCGGACAGATCAATGGCTACACCTTC
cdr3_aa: CASGLVLSPGQINGYTF

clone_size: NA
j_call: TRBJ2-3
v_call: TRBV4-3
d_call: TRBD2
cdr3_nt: TGCGCCAGCAGCCAAGATGAGGGCGGGGGGGCGAATACGCAGTATTTT
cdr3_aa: CASSQDEGGGANTQYF

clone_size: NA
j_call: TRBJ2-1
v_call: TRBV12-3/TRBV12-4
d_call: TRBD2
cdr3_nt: TGTGCCAGCAGCCCTCCTCGGGGGGGCCCTGAGCAGTTCTTC
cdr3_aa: CASSPPRGGPEQFF

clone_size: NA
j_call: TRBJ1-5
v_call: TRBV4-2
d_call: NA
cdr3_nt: TGTGCCAGCAGCCAAGATCTAGTAGGGCCCAATCAGCCCCAGCATTTT
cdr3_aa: CASSQDLVGPNQPQHF

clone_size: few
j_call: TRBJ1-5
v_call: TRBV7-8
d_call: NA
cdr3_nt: TGTGCCAGCAGGACCTCTGGCCAGCCCCAGCATTTT
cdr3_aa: CASRTSGQPQHF

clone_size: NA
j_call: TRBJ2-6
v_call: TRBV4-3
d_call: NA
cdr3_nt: TGCGCCAGCAGCCCACAACGCACTGGGGCCAACGTCCTGACTTTC
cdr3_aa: CASSPQRTGANVLTF

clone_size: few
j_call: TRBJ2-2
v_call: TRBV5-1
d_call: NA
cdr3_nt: TGCGCCAGCAGCTTGGCCAGGCAGGGGTTCACCGGGGAGCTGTTTTTT
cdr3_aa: CASSLARQGFTGELFF

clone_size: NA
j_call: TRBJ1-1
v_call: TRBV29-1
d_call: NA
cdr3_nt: TGCAGCGTTGAAGATCTGGGGGGAGGGACTGAAGCTTTCTTT
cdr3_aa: CSVEDLGGGTEAFF

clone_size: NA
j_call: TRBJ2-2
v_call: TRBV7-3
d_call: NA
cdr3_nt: TGTGCCAGCAGCAACGACAGAAACACCGGGGAGCTGTTTTTT
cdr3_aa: CASSNDRNTGELFF

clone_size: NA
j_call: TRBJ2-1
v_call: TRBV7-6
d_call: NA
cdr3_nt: TGTGCCAGCAGCTTTGACGAGTACAATGAGCAGTTCTTC
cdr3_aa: CASSFDEYNEQFF

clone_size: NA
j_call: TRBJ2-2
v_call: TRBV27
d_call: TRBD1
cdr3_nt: TGTGCCAGCGGACAGGCCCACGAGAAGACCGGGGAGCTGTTTTTT
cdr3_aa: CASGQAHEKTGELFF

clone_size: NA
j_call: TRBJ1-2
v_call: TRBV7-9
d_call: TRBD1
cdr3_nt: TGTGCCAGCAGCTTAGGGACAGGGATAAAGGATGGCTACACCTTC
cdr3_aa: CASSLGTGIKDGYTF

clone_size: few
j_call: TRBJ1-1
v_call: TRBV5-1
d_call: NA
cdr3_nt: TGCGCCAGCACCGAGACAGGTGGGCTGAACACTGAAGCTTTCTTT
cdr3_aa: CASTETGGLNTEAFF

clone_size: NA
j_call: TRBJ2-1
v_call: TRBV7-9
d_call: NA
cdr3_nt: TGTGCCAGCAGCTTTCCCCCTGAGCAGTTCTTC
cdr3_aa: CASSFPPEQFF

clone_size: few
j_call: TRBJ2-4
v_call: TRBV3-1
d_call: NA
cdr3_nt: TGTGCCAGCAGCCAAGCGAACCCGGACAAAAACATTCAGTACTTC
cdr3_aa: CASSQANPDKNIQYF

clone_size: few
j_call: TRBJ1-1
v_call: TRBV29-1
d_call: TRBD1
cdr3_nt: TGCAGCGTCGCACAGGGGGCGCGCACTGAAGCTTTCTTT
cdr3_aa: CSVAQGARTEAFF

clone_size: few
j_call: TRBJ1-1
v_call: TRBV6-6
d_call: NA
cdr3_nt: TGTGCCAGCAGCTACAGGAGCATGAACACTGAAGCTTTCTTT
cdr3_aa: CASSYRSMNTEAFF

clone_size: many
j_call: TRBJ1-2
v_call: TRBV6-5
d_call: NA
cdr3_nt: TGTGCCAGCAGTTACAACCGGGAGGGCGGCTACACCTTC
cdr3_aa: CASSYNREGGYTF

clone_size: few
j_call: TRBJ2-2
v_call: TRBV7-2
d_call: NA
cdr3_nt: TGTGCCAGCAGCCTCCTGGACAGCGGGGAGCTGTTTTTT
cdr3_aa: CASSLLDSGELFF

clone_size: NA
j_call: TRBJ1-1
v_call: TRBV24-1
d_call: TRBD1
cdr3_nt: TGTGCCACCAGTGCAGGGGGCACTGAAGCTTTCTTT
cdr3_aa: CATSAGGTEAFF

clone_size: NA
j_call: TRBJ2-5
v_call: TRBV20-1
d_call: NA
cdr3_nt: TGCAGTGCTGTCGGGTTGGAGACCCAGTACTTC
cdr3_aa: CSAVGLETQYF

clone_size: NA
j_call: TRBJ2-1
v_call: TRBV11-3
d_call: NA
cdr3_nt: TGTGCCAGCAGCGCGGACGGTAGCTCCTACAATGAGCAGTTCTTC
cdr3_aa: CASSADGSSYNEQFF

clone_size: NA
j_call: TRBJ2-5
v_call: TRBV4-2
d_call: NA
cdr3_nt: TGTGCCAGCAGCCAAGGGGATGAGGGGCGGGGTCAAGAGACCCAGTACTTC
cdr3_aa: CASSQGDEGRGQETQYF

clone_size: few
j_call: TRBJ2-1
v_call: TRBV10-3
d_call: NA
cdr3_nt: TGTGCCATCAGTGCAGAGCTCAATGAGCAGTTCTTC
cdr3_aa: CAISAELNEQFF

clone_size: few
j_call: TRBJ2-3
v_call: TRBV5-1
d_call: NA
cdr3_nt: TGCGCCAGCAGCTTGTTAGTCGGGGTCCCAGATACGCAGTATTTT
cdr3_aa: CASSLLVGVPDTQYF

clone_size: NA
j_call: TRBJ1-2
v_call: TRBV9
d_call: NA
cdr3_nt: TGTGCCAGCAGCCCTGGGCCAGGGGACTATGGCTACACCTTC
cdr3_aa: CASSPGPGDYGYTF

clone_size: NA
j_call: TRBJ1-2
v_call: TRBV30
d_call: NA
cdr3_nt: TGTGCCTGGTTGGACCGTTCTAACTATGGCTACACCTTC
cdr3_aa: CAWLDRSNYGYTF

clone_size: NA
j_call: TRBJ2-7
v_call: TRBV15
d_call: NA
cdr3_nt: TGTGCCACCAGCCCAGGTTTCGGCGAGCAGTACTTC
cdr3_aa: CATSPGFGEQYF

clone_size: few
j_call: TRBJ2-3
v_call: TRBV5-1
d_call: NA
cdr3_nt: TGCGCCAGCAGCTTGGAGAGACAGAGCACAGATACGCAGTATTTT
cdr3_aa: CASSLERQSTDTQYF

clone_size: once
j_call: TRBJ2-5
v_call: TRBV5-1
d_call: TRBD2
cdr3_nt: TGCGCCAGCAGCTTGGGGACTAGCGGGGCTGAGACCCAGTACTTC
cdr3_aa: CASSLGTSGAETQYF

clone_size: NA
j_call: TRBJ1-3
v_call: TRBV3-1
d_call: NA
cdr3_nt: TGTGCCAGCAGCCAAGTGGCAGACCCCACCATATATTTT
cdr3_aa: CASSQVADPTIYF